This T cell receptor (beta chain) is from a study of shared clonotypes between healthy human individuals. Across the whole study: CD4 naive cells filled three plates per donor, CD4 memory three, CD8 naive two and CD8 memory one. Study conclusions and caveats: Around 5% of naive CD4 clonotypes were common to a few donors.

Some clones are missing from TCRdb's copy, which holds only in-frame ones; the method was immunoSEQ multiplex PCR. The data show roughly 1,500,000 clones, 98% to 99% seen once. On this clone itself: Its specificity is not known. This specimen includes other DNA sequences encoding the same CDR3.

Into CD45RA+ naive and CD45RA-negative memory subsets, the CD4+ cells were split. The source is a man aged 30 to 39 in good health. Sequences were obtained from naive CD4+ T cells sorted from blood. Indicated subset: CD45RA+ positively selected.

The CDR3 sequence is CASSQEARSYEQYF. The CDR3 nucleotides read TGCGCCAGCAGCCAAGAGGCCAGAAGCTACGAGCAGTACTTC. The genes are TRBV4-3 and TRBJ2-7; D is unresolved. The CDR3 extends over 14 amino acids. The V gene lost 0 bases and the J gene lost 3 bases, with 9 bases spanning the gap. Germline V CDR1 and CDR2: LGHNA, YSLEER.